This T cell receptor (beta chain) was captured in a study of technical replicates of blood from a few donors. The repertoire was sequenced with immunoSEQ multiplex PCR; TCRdb's copy has only in-frame clones and lacks some. Of about 75,000 clones listed, 91% were seen once; the top ten hold roughly 0.38%. Notes on this clone: At one end the junction does not follow the germline gene, possibly because of a read error.

The CDR3 runs to 16 residues. CDR1 is SSHAT and CDR2 is FNYEAQ in the germline V gene (reference sequence). The source of this sequence is a human donor in good health. Some clones in this sample may be carry-over from other donors' samples. The chain joins TRBV7-7 to TRBJ2-2, with D tentatively TRBD2 (6 bases). Sequences were obtained from T cells isolated from PBMCs. The CDR3 loop reads CASSLNGGWGTGELFF. In DNA, the CDR3 is TGTGCTAGCAGCTTGAACGGGGGTTGGGGCACCGGGGAGCTGTTTTTT. Full variable domain (missing parts from reference TRBV7-7 and TRBJ2-2): GAGVSQSPRYKVTKRGQDVTLRCDPISSHATLYWYQQALGQGPEFLTYFNYEAQPDKSGLPSDRFSAERPEGSISTLTIQRTEQRDSAMYRCASSLNGGWGTGELFFGEGSRLTVL.